These 17 T cell receptor beta chains came from one sample sequenced in a study of cytomegalovirus exposure and HLA in healthy donors. The PCR contained 60 Vbeta and 13 Jbeta primers. Profiling relied on immunoSEQ multiplex PCR, and the TCRdb table lists in-frame clones only, not all of them. This repertoire includes roughly 41,000 clones. The sequencing sample was made of PBMCs. All receptors derive from a woman aged 40 to 55 in good health and CMV-seronegative.

The chain recombines TRBV9 with TRBJ2-7, with 10 bases fitting TRBD2. The germline V gene encodes CDR1 SGDLS and CDR2 YYNGEE. V trimming: 2 bases; J trimming: 3 bases; junction bases outside the gene matches: 2. The CDR3 runs to 14 residues. The DNA of the CDR3 is TGTGCCAGCAGCGTGTCTAGCGGGAGCTACGAGCAGTACTTC. Its protein is CASSVSSGSYEQYF. Variable domain in full (rest from reference TRBV9 and TRBJ2-7): DSGVTQTPKHLITATGQRVTLRCSPRSGDLSVYWYQQSLDQGLQFLIQYYNGEERAKGNILERFSAQQFPDLHSELNLSSLELGDSALYFCASSVSSGSYEQYFGPGTRLTVT.

The chain links TRBV29-1 to TRBJ2-1; possibly TRBD2 for D (7 bases). The CDR3 has 14 amino acids. Germline V lookup: CDR1 SQVTM, CDR2 ANQGSEA. Trimming took 1 base from V and 9 from J, leaving 16 bases between them. Written as DNA, the CDR3 is TGCAGCGTTGAAGTGGTGGGAGGGGGGGGTGAGCAGTTCTTC. Translating gives CSVEVVGGGGEQFF.

The CDR3 DNA sequence: TGTGCCACCAGCAGAGCAGGGTTAGGCGGGGAGCTGTTTTTT. Translating gives CATSRAGLGGELFF. The chain joins TRBV15 to TRBJ2-2, with D tentatively TRBD1 (5 bases). The CDR3 spans 14 residues. Trimming took off 1 base at V and 7 bases at J, with 10 bases between the two ends. Germline CDR1 and CDR2: LNHNV and YYDKDF (reference sequence).

This chain uses TRBV5-6 with TRBJ2-1, with TRBD2 identical over 7 bases. CDR1 is SGHDT and CDR2 is YYEEEE in the germline V gene. V lost 1 base and J lost 4; bases outside the gene matches: 14. The CDR3 loop spans 18 amino acids. This CDR3 is CASSLSMGKAGLYNEQFF. The CDR3, as DNA: TGTGCCAGCAGCTTGTCGATGGGTAAAGCGGGATTATACAATGAGCAGTTCTTC.

V and J are TRBV19 and TRBJ2-2; unclear D gene. This CDR3 has 15 residues. Trimming pared 4 bases from V and 4 bases from J, leaving 13 bases between. Germline CDR1 and CDR2: LNHDA and SQIVND (reference sequence). Here the CDR3 DNA reads TGTGCCAGTAGTACCGCACAAAGAATCACCGGGGAGCTGTTTTTT. Its translation is CASSTAQRITGELFF.

The chain recombines TRBV4-1 with TRBJ2-7; TRBD2 agrees at 8 bases. The CDR3 runs to 16 residues. The germline gives CDR1 MGHRA, CDR2 YSYEKL. The V gene end was trimmed by 0 bases and the J gene end by 3 bases; junction bases not matched to a gene: 7. The CDR3 DNA is TGCGCCAGCAGCCAAGAGCTTACTAGCGGACTCTACGAGCAGTACTTC. Its translation is CASSQELTSGLYEQYF.

This rearrangement joins TRBV7-2 to TRBJ2-7, with D unclear. This CDR3 is built from 14 residues. Trimming left V 3 bases short and J 0 bases short, with 9 bases between. Germline V CDR1 and CDR2: SGHTA, FQGNSA. The CDR3 is CASSFGSYSYEQYF. Written as DNA, the CDR3 is TGTGCCAGCAGCTTCGGTTCTTACTCCTACGAGCAGTACTTC.

This chain connects TRBV7-9 to TRBJ1-1, with TRBD1 matching over 8 bases. V lost 3 bases and J lost 4; bases outside the gene matches: 4. This CDR3 spans 14 amino acids. CDR1 and CDR2 from the germline V gene are SEHNR and FQNEAQ (reference sequence). CDR3 in DNA: TGTGCCAGCAGCTTCACAGGGGGTGGCACTGAAGCTTTCTTT. It codes for CASSFTGGGTEAFF.

V is TRBV15 and J is TRBJ1-2; D unresolved. Germline assignment: CDR1 LNHNV and CDR2 YYDKDF (reference sequence). This CDR3 has 15 residues. V gave up 0 bases and J gave up 4 bases, with 12 bases separating them. CDR3 loop: CATSRDQEGVYGYTF. CDR3 nucleotides: TGTGCCACCAGCAGAGATCAAGAGGGTGTCTATGGCTACACCTTC.

Concerning this clone: Other nucleotide sequences from this sample produce the same CDR3. This chain links TRBV6-1 with TRBJ1-2, with TRBD1 matching over 8 bases. Germline V lookup: CDR1 MNHNS, CDR2 SASEGT. This CDR3 has 13 amino acids. The J segment lost 8 bases and the V segment lost 7 bases, leaving 9 bases of the junction unmatched. The CDR3 is CASKSDRGRGYTF. CDR3 DNA sequence: TGTGCCAGCAAGTCAGACAGGGGTAGGGGCTACACCTTC.

Concerning this clone: The junction shows a germline mismatch at one end, possibly a read error. The gene calls are TRBV6-1 and TRBJ2-1, with TRBD1 matching 7 bases. The CDR3 contains 17 residues. Germline CDR1 reads MNHNS; CDR2 reads SASEGT. The CDR3 DNA is TGTGCCAGCAGTGACCGGACAGGAGCTTATAACGACAATAAGCAGTTCTTC. Its translation: CASSDRTGAYNDNKQFF.

The chain has TRBV6-5 and TRBJ2-7; possibly TRBD2 for D (5 bases). Germline V gene data show CDR1 as MNHEY and CDR2 as SVGAGI. The V and J ends lost 6 bases and 2 bases respectively, with 17 bases between them. This CDR3 is 15 amino acids long. The CDR3 region is CASSRYQEVTYEQYF. CDR3 bases: TGTGCCAGCAGCCGCTACCAGGAGGTAACCTACGAGCAGTACTTC.

This chain joins TRBV15 and TRBJ2-7, with TRBD2 matching 11 bases. CDR1 is LNHNV and CDR2 is YYDKDF in the germline V gene (reference sequence). The junction had 21 bases not matched to a gene; V was cut back by 2 bases and J by 6 bases. CDR3 size: 20 residues. CDR3 coding DNA: TGTGCCACCAGCAGACTGGGGGAACTAGCGGGGGCCTTCACCCCAGGCGAGCAGTACTTC. Translation gives CATSRLGELAGAFTPGEQYF.

CDR3 DNA sequence: TGTGCCAGCAGTTACTATAGCGGGCTTTACCAAGAGACCCAGTACTTC. Translating gives CASSYYSGLYQETQYF. The chain is built from TRBV6-5 and TRBJ2-5; 7 bases are shared with TRBD2. This CDR3 contains 16 residues. V was pared by 1 base and J by 0 bases, with 5 bases of the junction left unmatched. The germline CDR1 and CDR2 sequences are MNHEY and SVGAGI.

The chain has TRBV7-8 and TRBJ2-1; 8 positions match TRBD1. Germline V gene sequence: CDR1 SGHVS, CDR2 FQNEAQ. V shed 1 base, J shed 6 bases, and the junction held 5 bases outside the gene matches. The CDR3 is made up of 15 amino acids. This CDR3 is CASSLEGDRGNEQFF. DNA for the CDR3: TGTGCCAGCAGCTTAGAGGGCGACAGGGGCAATGAGCAGTTCTTC.

The gene calls are TRBV9 and TRBJ2-5; no definite D call. V lost 2 bases and J lost 1, with 6 bases in between. The CDR3 runs to 13 residues. In germline, CDR1 is SGDLS, CDR2 YYNGEE. This CDR3 is CASSVSPQETQYF. The DNA of the CDR3 is TGTGCCAGCAGCGTCTCTCCCCAAGAGACCCAGTACTTC.

The V and J genes are TRBV18 and TRBJ1-1; perhaps TRBD1 as D (5 bases). V gave up 6 bases and J gave up 3 bases, with 11 bases separating them. Germline V CDR1 and CDR2: KGHSH, LQKENI. The CDR3 is 13 residues long. CDR3 residues: CASSPRGDTEAFF. CDR3 sequence (DNA): TGTGCCAGCTCCCCGCGGGGGGACACTGAAGCTTTCTTT.